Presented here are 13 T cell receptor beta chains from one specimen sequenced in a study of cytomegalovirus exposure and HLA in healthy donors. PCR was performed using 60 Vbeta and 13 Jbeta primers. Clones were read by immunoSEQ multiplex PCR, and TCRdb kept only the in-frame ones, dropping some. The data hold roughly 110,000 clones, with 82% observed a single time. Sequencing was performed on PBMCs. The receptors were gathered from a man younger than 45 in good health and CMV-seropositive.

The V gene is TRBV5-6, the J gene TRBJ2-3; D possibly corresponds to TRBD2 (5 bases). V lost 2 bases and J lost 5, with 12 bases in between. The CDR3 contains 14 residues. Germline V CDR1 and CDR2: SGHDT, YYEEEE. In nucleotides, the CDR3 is TGTGCCAGCAGCTTCGATCGGGGTGGAGATACGCAGTATTTT. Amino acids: CASSFDRGGDTQYF.

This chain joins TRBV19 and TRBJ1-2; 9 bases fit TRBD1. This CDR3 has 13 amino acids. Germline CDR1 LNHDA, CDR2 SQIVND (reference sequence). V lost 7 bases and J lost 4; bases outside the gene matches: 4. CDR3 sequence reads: CASTEQGAYGYTF. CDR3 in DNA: TGTGCCAGTACCGAACAGGGGGCCTATGGCTACACCTTC.

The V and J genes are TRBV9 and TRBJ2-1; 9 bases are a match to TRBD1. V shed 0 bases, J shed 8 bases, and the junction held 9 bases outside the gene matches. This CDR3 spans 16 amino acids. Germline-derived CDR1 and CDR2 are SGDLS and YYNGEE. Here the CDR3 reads CASSVDSDRGNDEQFF. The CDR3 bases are TGTGCCAGCAGCGTAGATTCGGACAGGGGCAACGATGAGCAGTTCTTC.

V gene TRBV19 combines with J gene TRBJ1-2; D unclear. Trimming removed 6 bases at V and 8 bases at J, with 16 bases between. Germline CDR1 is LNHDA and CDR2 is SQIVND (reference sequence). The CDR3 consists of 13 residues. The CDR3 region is CASRPSAEGGYTF. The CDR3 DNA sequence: TGTGCCAGTAGACCAAGTGCGGAGGGAGGCTACACCTTC.

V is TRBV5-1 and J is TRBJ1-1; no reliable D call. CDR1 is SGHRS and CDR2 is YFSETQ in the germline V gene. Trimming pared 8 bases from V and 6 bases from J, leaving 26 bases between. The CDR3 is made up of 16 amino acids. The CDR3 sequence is CARRMMNAESHPEAFF. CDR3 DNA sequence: TGCGCCAGAAGGATGATGAACGCGGAATCTCACCCTGAAGCTTTCTTT. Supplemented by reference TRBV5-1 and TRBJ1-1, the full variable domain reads KAGVTQTPRYLIKTRGQQVTLSCSPISGHRSVSWYQQTPGQGLQFLFEYFSETQRNKGNFPGRFSGRQFSNSRSEMNVSTLELGDSALYLCARRMMNAESHPEAFFGQGTRLTVV.

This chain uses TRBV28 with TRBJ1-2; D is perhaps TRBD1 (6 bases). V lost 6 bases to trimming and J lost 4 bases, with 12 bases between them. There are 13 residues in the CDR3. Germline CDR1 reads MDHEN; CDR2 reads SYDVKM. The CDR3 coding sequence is TGTGCCAGCAGGTCAACAGGGCGCTATGGCTACACCTTC. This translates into CASRSTGRYGYTF.

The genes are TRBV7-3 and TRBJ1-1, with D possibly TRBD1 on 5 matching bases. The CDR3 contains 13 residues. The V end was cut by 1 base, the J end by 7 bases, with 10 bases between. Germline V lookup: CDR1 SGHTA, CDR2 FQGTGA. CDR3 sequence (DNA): TGTGCCAGCAGCTTAAGAGACAGAGGTGAAGCTTTCTTT. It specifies CASSLRDRGEAFF.

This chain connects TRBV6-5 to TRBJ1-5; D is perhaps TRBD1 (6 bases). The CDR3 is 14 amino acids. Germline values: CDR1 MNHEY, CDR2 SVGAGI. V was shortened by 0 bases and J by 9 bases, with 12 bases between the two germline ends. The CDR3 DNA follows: TGTGCCAGCAGTTACTCGAGGGGGGGGCTGCCCCAGCATTTT. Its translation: CASSYSRGGLPQHF.

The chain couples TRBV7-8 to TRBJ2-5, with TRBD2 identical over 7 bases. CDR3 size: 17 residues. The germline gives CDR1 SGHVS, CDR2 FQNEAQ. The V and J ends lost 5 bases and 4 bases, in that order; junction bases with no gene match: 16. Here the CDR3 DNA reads TGTGCCAGCAGCACATACGGCCGGACTAGTCTTGGAGAGACCCAGTACTTC. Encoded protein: CASSTYGRTSLGETQYF.

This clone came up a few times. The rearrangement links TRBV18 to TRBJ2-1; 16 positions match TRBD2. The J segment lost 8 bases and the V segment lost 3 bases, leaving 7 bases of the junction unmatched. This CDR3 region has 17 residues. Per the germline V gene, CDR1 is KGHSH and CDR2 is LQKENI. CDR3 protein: CASSPGTSGGVFHEQFF. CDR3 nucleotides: TGTGCCAGCTCACCCGGGACTAGCGGGGGGGTGTTCCATGAGCAGTTCTTC.

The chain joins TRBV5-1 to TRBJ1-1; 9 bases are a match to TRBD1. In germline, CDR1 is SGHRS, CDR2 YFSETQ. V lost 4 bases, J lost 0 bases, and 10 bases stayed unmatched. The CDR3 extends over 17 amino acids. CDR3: CASSRIQGAYMNTEAFF. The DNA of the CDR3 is TGCGCCAGCAGCCGGATACAGGGGGCATACATGAACACTGAAGCTTTCTTT.

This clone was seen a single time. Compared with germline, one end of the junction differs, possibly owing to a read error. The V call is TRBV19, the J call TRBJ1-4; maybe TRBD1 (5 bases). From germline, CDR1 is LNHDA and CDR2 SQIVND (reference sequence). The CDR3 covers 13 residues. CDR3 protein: CASSSWTKEKLLF. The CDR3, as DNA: TGTGCCAGTAGTAGTTGGACAAAGGAAAAACTGCTTTTT.

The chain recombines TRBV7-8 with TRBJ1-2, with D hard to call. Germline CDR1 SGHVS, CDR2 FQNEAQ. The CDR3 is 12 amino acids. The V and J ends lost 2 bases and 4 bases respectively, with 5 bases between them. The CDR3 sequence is CASSLQRYGYTF. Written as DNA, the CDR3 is TGTGCCAGCAGCTTACAGCGCTATGGCTACACCTTC.